The rows below give T cell receptor beta chains drawn from one sample of a study of low-dose radiotherapy and immunotherapy resistance in tumors. TCRdb called the reads again in MiXCR, with one record for every CDR3 protein. The repertoire holds 95,000 to 100,000 distinct CDR3 sequences, with less than 25% as singletons. The sample was PBMCs, taken after low-dose radiotherapy plus immunotherapy. The receptors were gathered from a male donor with prostate cancer. CDR3s include the opening cysteine and the closing phenylalanine or tryptophan. The D gene is left open where the match is weak. Expanded clones are given a class, and other clones once, few, many or no size at all.

DNA: TGTGCCAGCTCACCACTAGCGGGGAGAGGCACAGATACGCAGTATTTT; CDR3: CASSPLAGRGTDTQYF; D: TRBD2; V: TRBV18; J: TRBJ2-3; size: -
DNA: TGCAGTGCTAGAGATCGGGTCCGCTCTGGAAACACCATATATTTT; CDR3: CSARDRVRSGNTIYF; D: -; V: TRBV20-1; J: TRBJ1-3; size: many
DNA: TGTGCCAGCAGCTTAAACTGGGAAAACAATGAGCAGTTCTTC; CDR3: CASSLNWENNEQFF; D: -; V: TRBV7-9; J: TRBJ2-1; size: -
DNA: TGCGCCAGCAGCCCGAGCAGACTAGCGGGGGTAACCTACGAGCAGTACTTC; CDR3: CASSPSRLAGVTYEQYF; D: TRBD2; V: TRBV4-1; J: TRBJ2-7; size: many
DNA: TGCAGCGTTGAAAACCCGGACAGGGGCGAGCAGTACTTC; CDR3: CSVENPDRGEQYF; D: TRBD1; V: TRBV29-1; J: TRBJ2-7; size: many
DNA: TGTGCCAGCAGCCTGGGGGGGTTGAGCAATCAGCCCCAGCATTTT; CDR3: CASSLGGLSNQPQHF; D: -; V: TRBV7-9; J: TRBJ1-5; size: -
DNA: -; CDR3: CASSPGTAGELFFF; D: -; V: TRBV12-3/TRBV12-4; J: TRBJ2-2; size: -
DNA: TGTGCCAGCAGTTCCTTCCCTGGACTAGCGGGGTCCACAGATACGCAGTATTTT; CDR3: CASSSFPGLAGSTDTQYF; D: TRBD2; V: TRBV6-2/TRBV6-3; J: TRBJ2-3; size: many
DNA: TGTGCCAGCAGTTTAGCGGGGAAGGGCAATGAGCAGTTCTTC; CDR3: CASSLAGKGNEQFF; D: -; V: TRBV28; J: TRBJ2-1; size: -
DNA: TGTGCCAGCAGTGTTGGGGGTTCAGGTGGAAACACCATATATTTT; CDR3: CASSVGGSGGNTIYF; D: -; V: TRBV2; J: TRBJ1-3; size: many
DNA: TGTGCCAGCAGCACGACAGGGGCCGAGAATGAGCAGTTCTTC; CDR3: CASSTTGAENEQFF; D: TRBD1; V: TRBV5-4; J: TRBJ2-1; size: medium-sized
DNA: TGTGCCACCAGCAGAGATAATGGAGGGTCCTACGAGCAGTACTTC; CDR3: CATSRDNGGSYEQYF; D: -; V: TRBV15; J: TRBJ2-7; size: many
DNA: TGTGCCAGCAGTTACAGGGACACAGATACGCAGTATTTT; CDR3: CASSYRDTDTQYF; D: -; V: TRBV6-2/TRBV6-3; J: TRBJ2-3; size: many
DNA: TGTGCCAGCAGTCTTGGGGAATGGAATGAGCAGTTCTTC; CDR3: CASSLGEWNEQFF; D: -; V: TRBV28; J: TRBJ2-1; size: -